Listed below are T cell receptor beta chains from one sample, sequenced in a study of blood T cell repertoires in COVID-19. TCRdb's table, derived via immunoSEQ multiplex PCR, lists solely in-frame clones and lacks some. The sample consists of more than 100,000 clones, about nine tenths of them appearing once. The sequencing input was peripheral blood. The origin of the receptors is a woman aged 70-85 years with acute or convalescent COVID-19. CDR3s include the opening cysteine and the closing phenylalanine or tryptophan. The D gene is left open where the match is weak. The listing skips clone size in some rows; elsewhere it reads once, few, many or a size class.

- TRBJ1-5 12 TRBV29-1 - CSVSIGNQPQHF TGCAGCGTTAGCATCGGCAATCAGCCCCAGCATTTT
- TRBJ1-5 13 TRBV7-8 - CASSLGGTQPQHF TGTGCCAGCAGCTTAGGAGGTACTCAGCCCCAGCATTTT
- TRBJ1-4 15 TRBV28 - CASSILQGRGEKLFF TGTGCCAGCAGTATCCTCCAGGGAAGGGGTGAAAAACTGTTTTTT
- TRBJ2-7 15 TRBV25-1 TRBD1 CASSELGQGTSEQYF TGTGCCAGCAGTGAATTGGGACAGGGGACTAGCGAGCAGTACTTC
- TRBJ2-3 13 TRBV10-1 TRBD1 CASGRQGTDTQYF TGCGCCAGCGGAAGACAGGGGACAGATACGCAGTATTTT
once TRBJ1-2 14 TRBV5-1 - CASNRGDGSYGYTF TGCGCCAGCAACCGGGGGGACGGCAGCTATGGCTACACCTTC
- TRBJ1-2 14 TRBV7-2 - CASSFQQGYNGYTF TGTGCCAGCAGCTTCCAACAGGGATATAATGGCTACACCTTC
- TRBJ1-5 15 TRBV18 - CASSPPTASNQPQHF TGTGCCAGCTCACCTCCGACAGCTAGCAATCAGCCCCAGCATTTT
- TRBJ1-6 16 TRBV28 - CASSSSREGGVSPLHF TGTGCCAGCAGTTCCTCCCGAGAAGGGGGGGTCTCACCCCTCCACTTT
once TRBJ2-1 15 TRBV28 TRBD1 CASSRTDRGLNEQFF TGTGCCAGCAGCCGAACTGACAGGGGGCTCAATGAGCAGTTCTTC
once TRBJ2-2 16 TRBV10-1 - CASSDYGIENTGELFF TGCGCCAGCAGTGATTACGGGATTGAGAACACCGGGGAGCTGTTTTTT
- TRBJ2-7 16 TRBV11-2 TRBD2 CASSLVRGGSSYEQYF TGTGCCAGCAGCTTAGTCCGCGGGGGTAGCTCCTACGAGCAGTACTTC
- TRBJ1-1 16 TRBV11-2 TRBD1 CASSLHRTGMGTEAFF TGTGCCAGCAGCTTACATCGGACAGGGATGGGGACTGAAGCTTTCTTT
- TRBJ1-4 15 TRBV6-5 - CASRPTPGGGEKLFF TGTGCCAGCAGACCAACCCCGGGGGGAGGTGAAAAACTGTTTTTT
- TRBJ2-5 15 TRBV9 TRBD1 CASSGPGQGGETQYF TGTGCCAGCAGCGGGCCCGGACAGGGCGGTGAGACCCAGTACTTC
- TRBJ1-4 15 TRBV7-8 - CASSVGALKGEKLFF TGTGCCAGCAGCGTGGGGGCGTTAAAAGGTGAAAAACTGTTTTTT
- TRBJ1-2 13 TRBV18 - CASSEDRNYGYTF TGTGCCAGCTCAGAAGACAGAAACTATGGCTACACCTTC
- TRBJ1-1 14 TRBV6-5 - CASSLHYINTEAFF TGTGCCAGCAGTTTACATTATATCAACACTGAAGCTTTCTTT
- TRBJ1-2 14 TRBV30 - CAWTEDSTGPGYTF TGTGCCTGGACCGAAGACAGTACAGGGCCTGGCTACACCTTC
once TRBJ2-3 15 TRBV11-2 TRBD2 CASSGSGGATDTQYF TGTGCCAGCAGCGGGAGCGGGGGGGCCACAGATACGCAGTATTTT
- TRBJ2-2 13 TRBV19 TRBD1 CASRRTGAGELFF TGTGCCAGTAGGAGGACAGGGGCCGGGGAGCTGTTTTTT
few TRBJ1-3 14 TRBV7-9 TRBD1 CASLNRGGGNTIYF TGTGCCAGCTTAAACAGGGGAGGTGGAAACACCATATATTTT
- TRBJ2-5 14 TRBV7-6 - CASSADLRDETQYF TGTGCCAGCAGCGCGGACTTGAGAGACGAGACCCAGTACTTC
once TRBJ2-2 14 TRBV7-3 TRBD1 CASSLGQGVGELFF TGTGCCAGCAGCTTAGGCCAGGGGGTCGGGGAGCTGTTTTTT
- TRBJ2-1 16 TRBV5-1 - CASSFDSPGSYNEQFF TGCGCCAGCAGTTTTGATTCGCCAGGGTCCTACAATGAGCAGTTCTTC